The 31 T cell receptor beta chains below were found in one sample sequenced in a study of blood T cells in healthy people across ages. For the second PCR, which ran for 7 to 11 cycles, a sample-barcoded 5' primer and a J-beta primer mix were used. In TCRdb, the 5' RACE reads were re-called with MiXCR into one record per CDR3 protein. The data contain 500,000 to 600,000 distinct CDR3 sequences, about 26% of them singletons. Sequencing was performed on blood. The receptors derive from a woman in her 70s in good health.

The chain combines TRBV2 with TRBJ2-6; D gene unclear. The CDR3 consists of 14 residues. Trimming stripped 7 bases from V and 0 bases from J, with 7 bases between. Germline CDR1 SNHLY, CDR2 FYNNEI. The DNA of the CDR3 is TGTGCCAGCATTAGGGACTCTGGGGCCAACGTCCTGACTTTC. Translation gives CASIRDSGANVLTF.

The chain couples TRBV5-1 to TRBJ1-1; D is possibly TRBD1 (5 bases). This CDR3 is 14 amino acids long. From germline, CDR1 is SGHRS and CDR2 YFSETQ. The V gene lost 4 bases and the J gene lost 4 bases, with 14 bases spanning the gap. CDR3 nucleotide sequence: TGCGCCAGCAGCCCAGGACACATGGGCACTGAAGCTTTCTTT. It translates to CASSPGHMGTEAFF.

This rearrangement joins TRBV25-1 to TRBJ1-6; 10 positions match TRBD1. V shed 6 bases and J 5 bases; nucleotides not matched to a gene: 1. Germline V gives CDR1 MGHDK, CDR2 SYGVNS. The CDR3 runs 14 residues. This chain's CDR3 is CASRDRGNNSPLHF. In DNA, the CDR3 is TGTGCCAGCAGGGACAGGGGGAATAATTCACCCCTCCACTTT.

The V call is TRBV20-1, the J call TRBJ1-4; D gene ambiguous. The germline gives CDR1 DFQATT, CDR2 SNEGSKA (reference sequence). This CDR3 contains 14 residues. V gave up 5 bases and J gave up 7 bases, with 17 bases separating them. DNA of the CDR3: TGCAGTGCTTACCCCGCCGGGGAGAGTGAAAAACTGTTTTTT. It yields the protein CSAYPAGESEKLFF.

This clonotype was observed a few times. J is TRBJ1-1 and V is TRBV4-3, with 8 bases fitting TRBD1. This CDR3 comprises 15 residues. Germline V gene sequence: CDR1 LGHNA, CDR2 YSLEER. J lost 1 base, V lost 3 bases, and 4 bases had no gene match. The CDR3 coding sequence is TGCGCCAGCAGCCACTTGGACAGGGAGAACACTGAAGCTTTCTTT. Protein product: CASSHLDRENTEAFF.

Only a few counts were recorded for this clonotype. The chain joins TRBV5-6 to TRBJ1-2; no clear D gene. The CDR3 covers 14 residues. The germline V and J ends were trimmed by 6 bases and 1 base, with 13 bases remaining between them. The V gene's germline CDR1 is SGHDT and CDR2 YYEEEE. This chain's CDR3 is CASTPRWVNYGYTF. The CDR3 bases are TGTGCCAGCACCCCCCGGTGGGTTAACTATGGCTACACCTTC.

This clonotype has only a few counts. V gene TRBV12-3 or TRBV12-4 combines with J gene TRBJ1-4; tentative D call: TRBD1 (5 bases). Trimming removed 3 bases at V and 10 bases at J, with 12 bases between. The CDR3 is 13 residues long. CDR3 sequence (DNA): TGTGCCAGCAGTTTGGGAGGACAAACAAAACTGTTTTTT. Protein sequence: CASSLGGQTKLFF.

In its sample, this clonotype was seen a few times. The chain employs TRBV10-3 and TRBJ1-6; the D gene is possibly TRBD1 (6 bases). The V gene lost 7 bases and the J gene lost 6 bases, with 13 bases spanning the gap. CDR3 size: 14 residues. Looked up from germline, CDR1 is ENHRY and CDR2 is SYGVKD. CDR3 sequence reads: CAITMDRFNSPLHF. CDR3 coding DNA: TGTGCCATCACCATGGACAGATTTAATTCACCCCTCCACTTT.

The rearrangement uses TRBV10-3 and TRBJ1-1; perhaps TRBD1 as D (5 bases). Germline assignment: CDR1 ENHRY and CDR2 SYGVKD. With 5 bases removed from V and 4 bases from J, the gap between germline ends came to 17 bases. The CDR3 runs 15 residues. CDR3 sequence reads: CAISPILRGSTEAFF. The CDR3 DNA reads TGTGCCATCAGTCCGATTTTACGGGGGTCCACTGAAGCTTTCTTT.

This clonotype was detected only a few times. The rearrangement links TRBV7-9 to TRBJ2-5; the match to TRBD1 covers 7 bases. From germline, CDR1 is SEHNR and CDR2 FQNEAQ (reference sequence). CDR3 length: 14 residues. The V and J ends lost 2 bases and 11 bases, in that order; junction bases with no gene match: 11. CDR3 sequence: CASSLYSTGKEQYF. CDR3 coding DNA: TGTGCCAGCAGCTTATATTCGACAGGGAAGGAGCAGTACTTC.

This chain uses TRBV20-1 with TRBJ1-2; no clear D. Trimming left V 3 bases short and J 1 base short, with 6 bases between. Germline V gene lookup returns CDR1 DFQATT and CDR2 SNEGSKA (reference sequence). This CDR3 has 12 residues. The CDR3 protein is CSASTFNYGYTF. The CDR3 region has the DNA TGCAGTGCTAGTACCTTTAACTATGGCTACACCTTC.

The chain combines TRBV20-1 with TRBJ2-5, with TRBD1 as a possible D gene (5 bases). The DNA end is a closer match to TRBJ2-1, so the J assignment may be wrong. CDR1 and CDR2 from the germline V gene are DFQATT and SNEGSKA (reference sequence). The CDR3 contains 16 residues. CDR3 bases: TGCAGTGCTAGATACCATACAGGTACTTCCTACAATGAGCAGTTCTTC. It is translated as CSARYHTGTSYNEQFF.

The rearrangement uses TRBV20-1 and TRBJ2-3, with 10 positions matching TRBD2. Germline values: CDR1 DFQATT, CDR2 SNEGSKA (reference sequence). V was pared by 0 bases and J by 1 base, with 7 bases of the junction left unmatched. The CDR3 has 17 amino acids. CDR3 nucleotide sequence: TGCAGTGCTAGAGATCCGGTTAGCGGGGGGCGCACAGATACGCAGTATTTT. Its translation: CSARDPVSGGRTDTQYF.

This sequence joins TRBV25-1 and TRBJ1-2; 7 positions agree with TRBD1. The V and J ends lost 2 bases and 7 bases, in that order; junction bases with no gene match: 4. Germline V gene sequence: CDR1 MGHDK, CDR2 SYGVNS. This CDR3 has 13 residues. The CDR3 nucleotides are TGTGCCAGCAGTGAACAGACAGGGTCTGGCTACACCTTC. It codes for CASSEQTGSGYTF.

This CDR3 reads CAISETTGSQPQHF. The CDR3 DNA reads TGTGCCATCAGTGAGACGACAGGGAGTCAGCCCCAGCATTTT. The rearrangement joins TRBV10-3 to TRBJ1-5; 7 bases are shared with TRBD1. Germline lookup yields CDR1 ENHRY and CDR2 SYGVKD. This CDR3 is 14 amino acids long. Germline trimming cut 2 bases from V and 6 bases from J; bases unmatched to any gene: 4.

In its sample, this clonotype was seen a few times. The chain has TRBV28 and TRBJ2-5, with TRBD2 matching over 8 bases. This CDR3 contains 15 residues. V was pared by 2 bases and J by 1 base, with 3 bases of the junction left unmatched. CDR1 MDHEN and CDR2 SYDVKM come from the germline V gene. For the CDR3, the DNA is TGTGCCAGCAGTTTAACTAGCGGCCCCCAAGAGACCCAGTACTTC. Its protein product is CASSLTSGPQETQYF. The variable domain in full, with the rest retrieved from reference TRBV28 and TRBJ2-5, is DVKVTQSSRYLVKRTGEKVFLECVQDMDHENMFWYRQDPGLGLRLIYFSYDVKMKEKGDIPEGYSVSREKKERFSLILESASTNQTSMYLCASSLTSGPQETQYFGPGTRLLVL.

The chain couples TRBV6-4 to TRBJ2-5; possible D gene TRBD2, 6 bases. The CDR3 totals 17 residues. The ends were cut back, 0 bases at V and 3 bases at J, with 17 bases in the middle. Looked up from germline, CDR1 is MRHNA and CDR2 is SNTAGT. CDR3 amino acids: CASSDSNPKREEETQYF. The CDR3 DNA sequence: TGTGCCAGCAGTGACTCGAATCCCAAAAGGGAGGAAGAGACCCAGTACTTC.

This clonotype was counted only a few times. The rearrangement uses TRBV12-3 or TRBV12-4 and TRBJ2-1; D uncertain. With 4 bases removed from V and 6 bases from J, the gap between germline ends came to 13 bases. The CDR3 sequence is 14 residues long. The CDR3 region has the DNA TGTGCCAGCAGTTCGTTAGGCATCGGCAATGAGCAGTTCTTC. It encodes CASSSLGIGNEQFF.

The sample holds a few counts of this clonotype. The CDR3 here is CASSLYSGGAQETQYF. In nucleotides, the CDR3 is TGTGCCAGCAGCTTGTACTCGGGGGGGGCCCAAGAGACCCAGTACTTC. This chain uses TRBV11-3 with TRBJ2-5; 8 bases agree with TRBD2. The length of the CDR3 is 16 residues. The V segment lost 3 bases and the J segment 1 base; nucleotides outside the gene matches: 7. Germline lookup yields CDR1 SGHNT and CDR2 YENEEA.

This clonotype was seen a handful of times. The rearrangement links TRBV7-3 to TRBJ2-7; D is undetermined. V was clipped by 3 bases and J by 0 bases, with 6 bases between them. Germline-derived CDR1 and CDR2 are SGHTA and FQGTGA. This CDR3 spans 13 amino acids. The CDR3 DNA reads as TGTGCCAGCAGCTTTCAGGACTCCTACGAGCAGTACTTC. Its protein product is CASSFQDSYEQYF.

The V gene is TRBV29-1, the J gene TRBJ1-1; D is unclear. With 4 bases removed from V and 4 bases from J, the gap between germline ends came to 10 bases. The CDR3 runs 12 residues. From germline, CDR1 is SQVTM and CDR2 ANQGSEA. The chain's CDR3 is CSVGAQSTEAFF. As DNA, the CDR3 is TGCAGCGTTGGAGCCCAGTCCACTGAAGCTTTCTTT.

The chain links TRBV29-1 to TRBJ1-2; possible D gene TRBD1, 5 bases. This CDR3 region has 12 residues. CDR1 is SQVTM and CDR2 is ANQGSEA in the germline V gene. With 6 bases removed from V and 3 bases from J, the gap between germline ends came to 11 bases. This CDR3 is CSVAGTYYGYTF. CDR3 bases: TGCAGCGTCGCTGGGACGTACTATGGCTACACCTTC.

This clonotype was detected only a few times. This chain links TRBV29-1 with TRBJ2-5, with D possibly being TRBD1 or TRBD2 (6 bases each). Near its end, the DNA agrees better with TRBJ2-7, so the J call may be wrong. CDR3 length: 14 residues. Germline V gene data show CDR1 as SQVTM and CDR2 as ANQGSEA. CDR3 sequence: CSVEDTRGGDEQYF. The CDR3 DNA reads as TGCAGCGTTGAAGATACCAGGGGCGGGGACGAGCAGTACTTC.

This clonotype appeared a few times. CDR3 in amino acids: CASSLGSQGRTEAFF. The CDR3 DNA reads TGTGCCAGCAGCTTAGGATCACAGGGGCGAACTGAAGCTTTCTTT. The V and J genes are TRBV13 and TRBJ1-1; TRBD1 aligns across 7 bases. Trimming removed 0 bases from V and 5 bases from J; junction bases left unmatched: 6. Germline CDR1 reads PRHDT; CDR2 reads FYEKMQ (reference sequence). The CDR3 consists of 15 residues.

This clonotype was seen a handful of times. This rearrangement joins TRBV20-1 to TRBJ2-2; 10 nucleotides line up with TRBD2. J gave up 3 bases and V 2 bases, and 0 bases lay outside the gene matches. The CDR3 runs 14 residues. Germline V gene lookup returns CDR1 DFQATT and CDR2 SNEGSKA (reference sequence). The DNA for the CDR3 is TGCAGTGCTAGACTAGCGGGAGACACCGGGGAGCTGTTTTTT. It translates to CSARLAGDTGELFF.

In its sample, this clonotype was seen a few times. This rearrangement joins TRBV7-2 to TRBJ2-4, with D possibly being TRBD2 (5 bases). Germline CDR1 and CDR2: SGHTA and FQGNSA. V shed 4 bases and J shed 2 bases, with 12 bases lying between them. The CDR3 is 15 amino acids. The CDR3 loop reads CASSSPGITKNIQYF. CDR3 DNA: TGTGCCAGCAGCTCTCCCGGGATCACCAAAAACATTCAGTACTTC.

The table lists this clonotype with many counts. V gene TRBV29-1 combines with J gene TRBJ1-2; possible D gene TRBD1, 6 bases. Between the trimmed V and J ends, which lost 2 bases and 6 bases, there was a span of 13 bases. Germline values: CDR1 SQVTM, CDR2 ANQGSEA. The CDR3 totals 13 residues. In DNA, the CDR3 is TGCAGCGTTGAAAAGGAGGGGGTTGATGGCTACACCTTC. It translates to CSVEKEGVDGYTF.

This clonotype occurred a few times. V usage is TRBV12-3 or TRBV12-4 and J usage is TRBJ2-1; TRBD1 or TRBD2 may be the D gene (5 bases each). Trimming stripped 5 bases from V and 3 bases from J, with 17 bases between. The CDR3 has 16 residues. CDR3 residues: CASSPSGLGVYNEQFF. Here the CDR3 DNA reads TGTGCCAGCAGTCCGTCTGGACTGGGGGTCTACAATGAGCAGTTCTTC.

This clonotype showed up just a few times. This chain connects TRBV6-5 to TRBJ1-6; D remains unclear. V lost 6 bases to trimming and J lost 9 bases, with 12 bases between them. The V gene's germline CDR1 is MNHEY and CDR2 SVGAGI. The CDR3 is made up of 13 amino acids. The CDR3 here is CASRFVMGSPLHF. The CDR3 nucleotides read TGTGCCAGCAGGTTCGTGATGGGTTCACCCCTCCACTTT.

Regarding this clonotype: Sequence at one end of the junction differs from germline and may be a read error. This sequence joins TRBV7-2 and TRBJ1-4; TRBD1 matches at 10 bases. CDR1 and CDR2 from the germline V gene are SGHTA and FQGNSA. This CDR3 has 16 residues. CDR3 amino acids: CASSLGWTGGNAKLFF. The DNA for the CDR3 is TGTGCCAGCAGCTTAGGATGGACAGGGGGGAATGCAAAACTGTTTTTT. Full variable domain (rest looked up from reference TRBV7-2 and TRBJ1-4): GAGVSQSPSNKVTEKGKDVELRCDPISGHTALYWYRQSLGQGLEFLIYFQGNSAPDKSGLPSDRFSAERTGGSVSTLTIQRTQQEDSAVYLCASSLGWTGGNAKLFFGSGTQLSVL.

This clonotype was observed a handful of times. The genes are TRBV29-1 and TRBJ1-4; no definite D call. This CDR3 spans 11 amino acids. V was shortened by 3 bases and J by 5 bases, with 4 bases between the two germline ends. Germline loops: CDR1 SQVTM, CDR2 ANQGSEA. In DNA, the CDR3 is TGCAGCGTTGATCGAAATGAAAAACTGTTTTTT. Translated, it gives CSVDRNEKLFF.